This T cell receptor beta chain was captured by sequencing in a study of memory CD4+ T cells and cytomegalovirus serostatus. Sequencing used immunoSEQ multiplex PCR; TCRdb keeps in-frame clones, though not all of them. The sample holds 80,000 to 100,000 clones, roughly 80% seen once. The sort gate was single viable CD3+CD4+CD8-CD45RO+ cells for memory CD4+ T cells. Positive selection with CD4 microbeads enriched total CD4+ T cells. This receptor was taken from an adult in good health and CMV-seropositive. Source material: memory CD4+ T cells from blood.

DNA for the CDR3: TGTGCCAGTAGTGGGATAGCCCGCGGGGAGCTGTTTTTT. Its translation: CASSGIARGELFF. This sequence joins TRBV19 and TRBJ2-2; no definite D call. The germline V gene has CDR1 LNHDA and CDR2 SQIVND (reference sequence). V was clipped by 5 bases and J by 7 bases, with 11 bases between them. The CDR3 is 13 amino acids.